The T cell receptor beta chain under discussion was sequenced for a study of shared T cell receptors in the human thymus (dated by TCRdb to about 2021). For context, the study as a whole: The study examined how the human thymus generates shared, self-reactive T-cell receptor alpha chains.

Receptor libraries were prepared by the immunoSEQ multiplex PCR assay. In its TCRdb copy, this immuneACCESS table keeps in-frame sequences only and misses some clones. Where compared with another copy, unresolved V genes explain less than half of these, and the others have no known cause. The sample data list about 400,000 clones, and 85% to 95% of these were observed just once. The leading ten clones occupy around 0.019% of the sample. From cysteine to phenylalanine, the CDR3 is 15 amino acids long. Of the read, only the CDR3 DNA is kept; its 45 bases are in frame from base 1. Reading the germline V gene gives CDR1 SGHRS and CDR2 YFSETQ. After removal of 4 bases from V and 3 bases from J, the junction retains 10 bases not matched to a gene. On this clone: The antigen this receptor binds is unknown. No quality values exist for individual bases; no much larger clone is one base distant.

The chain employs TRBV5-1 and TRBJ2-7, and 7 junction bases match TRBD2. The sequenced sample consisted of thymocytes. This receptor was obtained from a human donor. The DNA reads TGCGCCAGCAGCCCATCGGCGGGAGTGAGCTACGAGCAGTACTTC. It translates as CASSPSAGVSYEQYF.